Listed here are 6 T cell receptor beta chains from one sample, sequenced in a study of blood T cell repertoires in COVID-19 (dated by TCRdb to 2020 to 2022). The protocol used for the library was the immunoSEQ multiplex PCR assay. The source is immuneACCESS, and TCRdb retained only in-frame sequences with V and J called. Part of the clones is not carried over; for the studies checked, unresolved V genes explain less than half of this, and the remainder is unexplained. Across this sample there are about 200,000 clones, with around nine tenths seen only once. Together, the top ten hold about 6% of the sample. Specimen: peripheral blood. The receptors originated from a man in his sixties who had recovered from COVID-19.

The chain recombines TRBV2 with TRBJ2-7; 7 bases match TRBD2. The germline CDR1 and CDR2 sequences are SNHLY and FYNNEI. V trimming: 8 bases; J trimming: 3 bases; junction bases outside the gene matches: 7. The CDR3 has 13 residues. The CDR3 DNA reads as TGTGCCAGCCGGGCGGGAGAGGGCTACGAGCAGTACTTC. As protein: CASRAGEGYEQYF.

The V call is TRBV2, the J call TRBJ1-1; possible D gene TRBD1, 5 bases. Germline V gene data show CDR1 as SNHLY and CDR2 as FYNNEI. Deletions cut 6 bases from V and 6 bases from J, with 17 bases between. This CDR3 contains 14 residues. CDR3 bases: TGTGCCAGCAGCTCAGGAGTCCAGGGCGCTGAAGCTTTCTTT. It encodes CASSSGVQGAEAFF.

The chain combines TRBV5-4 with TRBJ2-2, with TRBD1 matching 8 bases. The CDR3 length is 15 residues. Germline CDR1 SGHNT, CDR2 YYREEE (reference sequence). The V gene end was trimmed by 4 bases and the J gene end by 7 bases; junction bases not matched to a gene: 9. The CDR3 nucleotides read TGTGCCAGCAGCCGTATTCAGGGGGCGGGCGGGGAGCTGTTTTTT. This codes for CASSRIQGAGGELFF.

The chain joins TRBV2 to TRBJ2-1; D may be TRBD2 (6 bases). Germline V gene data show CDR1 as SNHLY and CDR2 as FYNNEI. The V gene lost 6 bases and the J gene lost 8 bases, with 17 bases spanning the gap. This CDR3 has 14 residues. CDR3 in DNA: TGTGCCAGCAGCATCCGGGACTCCAATGATGAGCAGTTCTTC. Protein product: CASSIRDSNDEQFF.

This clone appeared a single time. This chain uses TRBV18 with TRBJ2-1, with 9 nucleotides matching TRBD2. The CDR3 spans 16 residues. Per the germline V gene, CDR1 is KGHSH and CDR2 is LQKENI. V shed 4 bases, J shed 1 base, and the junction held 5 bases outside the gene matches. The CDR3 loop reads CASSQNLAGSYNEQFF. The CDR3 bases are TGTGCCAGCTCACAGAACCTAGCGGGGTCCTACAATGAGCAGTTCTTC.

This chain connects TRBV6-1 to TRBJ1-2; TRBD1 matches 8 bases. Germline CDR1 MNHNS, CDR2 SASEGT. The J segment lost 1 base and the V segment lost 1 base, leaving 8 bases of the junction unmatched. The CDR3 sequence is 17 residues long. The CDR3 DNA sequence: TGTGCCAGCAGTGAAGTTGGGGGCGGACAGGGTAACTATGGCTACACCTTC. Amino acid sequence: CASSEVGGGQGNYGYTF.